This is a list of T cell receptor beta chains from one sample in a study of blood T cell repertoires in COVID-19. Measured with immunoSEQ multiplex PCR; TCRdb has only the in-frame clones, and not every one. The sample holds 200,000 to 250,000 clones, about 80% seen once. What was sequenced was peripheral blood. These TCRs come from a woman aged 25 to 39 who had recovered from COVID-19. The CDR3 runs from the conserved cysteine through the conserved F or W. Fields, in order: D gene, V gene, clone size, CDR3 length, J gene, CDR3 protein, CDR3 DNA. D genes are given only for firm matches. Clone size is not always given. Where it is, it says once, few, many or a class for expanded clones.

TRBD2	TRBV11-2	.	19	TRBJ2-1	CASSSTPVGLAGRENEQFF	TGTGCCAGCAGCTCAACACCGGTGGGGCTAGCGGGAAGGGAGAATGAGCAGTTCTTC
TRBD2	TRBV5-1	.	15	TRBJ2-1	CASSERESSYNEQFF	TGCGCCAGCAGCGAGCGGGAGAGCTCCTACAATGAGCAGTTCTTC
TRBD2	TRBV2	few	14	TRBJ2-1	CGATSGSSYNEQFF	TGTGGAGCGACTAGCGGGAGCTCCTACAATGAGCAGTTCTTC
.	TRBV30	.	16	TRBJ2-5	CASLLFGGELRETQYF	TGTGCCTCCCTATTATTTGGCGGGGAGCTGAGGGAGACCCAGTACTTC
TRBD2	TRBV6-6	.	16	TRBJ2-2	CASTLLGTSPLGELFF	TGTGCCAGCACCCTTCTGGGGACTAGCCCCCTCGGGGAGCTGTTTTTT
TRBD1	TRBV2	.	16	TRBJ2-7	CASSEKGGTGSAEQYF	TGTGCCAGCAGTGAAAAGGGCGGGACAGGGTCCGCCGAGCAGTACTTC
.	TRBV25-1	.	15	TRBJ2-1	CASRGLTMNYNEQFF	TGTGCCAGCAGGGGACTGACTATGAATTACAATGAGCAGTTCTTC
.	TRBV7-2	.	15	TRBJ2-1	CASRVAYSSYNEQFF	TGTGCCAGCAGGGTAGCGTACAGCTCCTACAATGAGCAGTTCTTC
.	TRBV9	.	12	TRBJ2-5	CASSGNKETQYF	TGTGCCAGCAGCGGCAACAAGGAGACCCAGTACTTC
.	TRBV6-5	.	14	TRBJ2-3	CASSRLPPTDTQYF	TGTGCCAGCAGCAGGCTTCCCCCCACAGATACGCAGTATTTT
TRBD1	TRBV6-5	.	13	TRBJ1-1	CASSLPGQEEAFF	TGTGCCAGCAGCCTTCCGGGACAGGAGGAAGCTTTCTTT
TRBD2	TRBV7-9	.	14	TRBJ2-2	CASSLGLAAGELFF	TGTGCCAGCAGCTTAGGACTAGCGGCCGGGGAGCTGTTTTTT
.	TRBV28	.	15	TRBJ1-1	CASTPVLGLWTEAFF	TGTGCCAGCACCCCGGTTTTGGGCTTATGGACTGAAGCTTTCTTT
TRBD1	TRBV10-3	few	14	TRBJ1-5	CAISVRGQGQPQHF	TGTGCCATCAGTGTGCGGGGACAGGGACAGCCCCAGCATTTT
.	TRBV27	few	14	TRBJ1-2	CASSPLTVNYGYTF	TGTGCCAGCAGTCCCCTGACAGTTAACTATGGCTACACCTTC
.	TRBV9	.	16	TRBJ2-1	CASSVGPGPARGGQFF	TGTGCCAGCAGCGTAGGTCCAGGTCCCGCAAGGGGAGGGCAGTTCTTC
.	TRBV19	.	14	TRBJ2-7	CASSPVSLGSEQYF	TGTGCCAGTAGTCCCGTGTCGCTAGGGAGCGAGCAGTACTTC
TRBD1	TRBV30	few	15	TRBJ1-2	CAWSKGLWDRQGYTF	TGTGCCTGGAGTAAGGGACTCTGGGACAGGCAAGGCTACACCTTC
.	TRBV28	.	17	TRBJ1-2	CASSLPMGGGGLYGYTF	TGTGCCAGCAGTCTCCCTATGGGGGGAGGGGGTCTTTATGGCTACACCTTC
.	TRBV6-1	.	16	TRBJ2-1	CASSDEGDYRYGEQFF	TGTGCCAGCAGTGACGAGGGGGACTATCGCTACGGTGAGCAGTTCTTC
.	TRBV5-1	.	14	TRBJ1-2	CASSSVGANYGYTF	TGCGCCAGCAGCTCGGTGGGAGCTAACTATGGCTACACCTTC
.	TRBV9	.	12	TRBJ1-2	CASSVSGYGYTF	TGTGCCAGCAGCGTTTCCGGTTATGGCTACACCTTC
TRBD2	TRBV9	.	17	TRBJ2-3	CASSVGTSGRATDTQYF	TGTGCCAGCAGCGTAGGGACTAGCGGGAGGGCCACAGATACGCAGTATTTT
TRBD1	TRBV28	.	16	TRBJ1-3	CASSLPGTGLGNTIYF	TGTGCCAGCAGTTTGCCGGGGACAGGGCTCGGAAACACCATATATTTT
TRBD1	TRBV27	.	14	TRBJ1-5	CASRNRTGKSPQHF	TGTGCCAGCAGGAATAGGACAGGGAAGTCGCCCCAGCATTTT
.	TRBV3-1/TRBV3-2	few	13	TRBJ2-7	CASSRASTYEQYF	TGTGCCAGCAGCCGAGCATCAACCTACGAGCAGTACTTC
TRBD2	TRBV10-1	.	17	TRBJ2-3	CASSDPPRGVGTDTQYF	TGCGCCAGCAGTGACCCTCCCCGGGGGGTAGGCACAGATACGCAGTATTTT
TRBD2	TRBV9	.	16	TRBJ2-5	CASTKDGGRRGETQYF	TGTGCCAGCACTAAAGATGGGGGACGGCGGGGGGAGACCCAGTACTTC
.	TRBV5-1	.	16	TRBJ2-1	CASSADPYRDYNEQFF	TGCGCCAGCAGCGCCGATCCGTACAGGGATTACAATGAGCAGTTCTTC
TRBD1	TRBV7-9	.	19	TRBJ1-1	CASSATGTGEGWYYTEAFF	TGTGCCAGCAGCGCAACCGGGACAGGGGAGGGGTGGTATTACACTGAAGCTTTCTTT
TRBD2	TRBV28	.	20	TRBJ2-1	CASSSTHLTSGKSSYNEQFF	TGTGCCAGCAGTTCTACGCACCTTACTAGCGGGAAGAGCTCCTACAATGAGCAGTTCTTC
TRBD1	TRBV12-3/TRBV12-4	.	13	TRBJ2-7	CASSPGTGAEQYF	TGTGCCAGCAGTCCCGGGACAGGTGCCGAGCAGTACTTC
TRBD1	TRBV27	many	14	TRBJ1-5	CASSPRDSREPQHF	TGTGCCAGCAGTCCCCGGGACAGTAGGGAGCCCCAGCATTTT
.	TRBV21-1	.	16	TRBJ1-2	CASSKEGPGGGYGYTF	TGTGCCAGCAGCAAAGAAGGGCCAGGGGGCGGCTATGGCTACACCTTC
TRBD2	TRBV9	.	15	TRBJ2-1	CASSVGAGGPFEQFF	TGTGCCAGCAGCGTAGGAGCGGGAGGGCCTTTTGAGCAGTTCTTC
.	TRBV7-2	.	12	TRBJ1-5	CASSPRGQPQHF	TGTGCCAGCAGCCCCCGCGGTCAGCCCCAGCATTTT
.	TRBV6-5	.	12	TRBJ2-5	CASRGQQETQYF	TGTGCCAGCAGGGGACAACAAGAGACCCAGTACTTC
TRBD1	TRBV28	.	16	TRBJ1-2	CASSFGRGRIYYGYTF	TGTGCCAGCAGTTTCGGCAGGGGGCGCATCTACTATGGCTACACCTTC
.	TRBV4-1	.	13	TRBJ2-5	CASSSGLLETQYF	TGCGCCAGCAGCTCCGGACTGTTGGAGACCCAGTACTTC
TRBD2	TRBV19	.	16	TRBJ2-7	CATSRTSGSQTYEQYF	TGTGCCACCTCCCGGACTAGCGGAAGCCAGACCTACGAGCAGTACTTC
TRBD1	TRBV3-1/TRBV3-2	.	13	TRBJ1-4	CASSPGTGGKLFF	TGTGCCAGCAGCCCAGGGACAGGGGGGAAACTGTTTTTT
.	TRBV7-8	.	16	TRBJ2-3	CASSRPTGSSTDTQYF	TGTGCCAGCAGCCGACCGACTGGTTCTAGCACAGATACGCAGTATTTT
.	TRBV5-1	.	14	TRBJ2-7	CASSLGGADYEQYF	TGCGCCAGCAGCTTGGGGGGCGCGGATTACGAGCAGTACTTC
TRBD2	TRBV7-9	.	18	TRBJ2-7	CASSLTSGRAVGSYEQYF	TGTGCCAGCAGCTTGACTAGCGGGAGGGCGGTAGGCTCCTACGAGCAGTACTTC
.	TRBV9	.	11	TRBJ1-1	CASSAVTEAFF	TGTGCCAGCAGCGCCGTGACTGAAGCTTTCTTT
TRBD1	TRBV6-6	.	15	TRBJ1-1	CASIGTGALNTEAFF	TGTGCCAGCATCGGGACAGGGGCCTTGAACACTGAAGCTTTCTTT
TRBD1	TRBV6-5	.	10	TRBJ1-2	CASSSDRTLF	TGTGCCAGCAGTTCGGACAGGACGCTCTTC
.	TRBV7-6	once	15	TRBJ1-4	CASSRRSGGGEKLFF	TGTGCCAGCAGCCGCCGAAGTGGGGGAGGTGAAAAACTGTTTTTT
.	TRBV28	once	14	TRBJ1-5	CASILGGASQPQHF	TGTGCCAGCATCCTTGGGGGGGCGAGTCAGCCCCAGCATTTT
TRBD1	TRBV2	once	15	TRBJ2-1	CASSPGTGGSHEQFF	TGTGCCAGCAGCCCCGGGACAGGGGGCTCTCATGAGCAGTTCTTC
.	TRBV7-2	.	15	TRBJ1-2	CASSRDGNSYYGYTF	TGTGCCAGCAGCCGCGACGGAAACAGTTACTATGGCTACACCTTC
TRBD1	TRBV5-5	.	16	TRBJ1-2	CASTTTGTGALDGYTF	TGTGCCAGCACCACCACCGGGACAGGGGCCCTGGATGGCTACACCTTC
TRBD1	TRBV6-5	.	15	TRBJ2-7	CASRPRTGSVLEQYF	TGTGCCAGCAGACCCAGGACAGGGTCGGTTTTGGAGCAGTACTTC
.	TRBV5-4	.	14	TRBJ1-6	CASSLVQGNSPLHF	TGTGCCAGCAGCTTGGTCCAGGGAAATTCACCCCTCCACTTT
TRBD2	TRBV12-3/TRBV12-4	.	13	TRBJ2-1	CASSRSGSDEQFF	TGTGCCAGCAGCCGTAGCGGGAGTGATGAGCAGTTCTTC
.	TRBV12-5	.	14	TRBJ2-5	CASGGPSGQETQYF	TGTGCTAGTGGGGGGCCCTCCGGGCAAGAGACCCAGTACTTC
.	TRBV3-1/TRBV3-2	.	16	TRBJ2-7	CASSRIGSLGGNEQYF	TGTGCCAGCAGCCGCATTGGGAGCCTAGGCGGGAACGAGCAGTACTTC
.	TRBV2	.	15	TRBJ1-4	CASRGGPFLNEKLFF	TGTGCCAGCAGGGGGGGGCCATTCCTTAATGAAAAACTGTTTTTT
.	TRBV2	.	14	TRBJ1-6	CASSEINFNSPLHF	TGTGCCAGCAGTGAAATCAACTTTAATTCACCCCTCCACTTT
TRBD2	TRBV3-1/TRBV3-2	.	13	TRBJ2-7	CASSQAGLREQYF	TGTGCCAGCAGCCAAGCGGGACTACGTGAGCAGTACTTC